The T cell receptor (beta chain) under discussion was sequenced for a study of regulatory T cells in long-lasting Graves disease. Overall study findings and caveats: It was in persistent disease that TRBV28, TRBJ1-2 and TRBJ2-5 were favored. The persistent group shared about 2,700 public clonotypes, more than the approximately 970 shared by new patients. Newly diagnosed Graves' patients exceeded persistent ones in TCR diversity.

Library construction for TCR beta used iRepertoire HTBI primers and Arm-PCR of CDR3 regions. TCRdb re-called the multiplex PCR reads with MiXCR, one entry per CDR3 protein. The sample shows around 400,000 distinct CDR3 sequences, 15% to 19% of them seen only once. Time point here: newly diagnosed GD, antithyroid drugs for less than 3 months. RNA isolated from PBMCs was used to make the TCR library. Comment on this clonotype: Its specificity is not known.

The CDR3 is 15 residues long. Trimming took 2 bases from V and 4 from J, leaving 13 bases between them. The starting material was peripheral blood mononuclear cells (PBMCs), obtained at new diagnosis, from a patient treated with antithyroid drugs. The chain is built from TRBV12-3 or TRBV12-4 and TRBJ2-3, with D maybe TRBD1 (5 bases). This TCR was sampled from a female donor with Graves disease. The CDR3 DNA sequence: TGTGCCAGCAGTTTAAGCAGGGCTAGAGCAGATACGCAGTATTTT. Its translation: CASSLSRARADTQYF.